The 32 T cell receptor beta chains below all came from one sample that was sequenced in a study of spatial heterogeneity in lung cancer. MiXCR, applied by TCRdb to the 5' RACE reads, yields one record per CDR3 protein. Among about 24,000 distinct CDR3 sequences, under 4% were seen once, and the ten largest hold more than 25%. Time point indicated: sample taken at primary tumor resection. Unsorted whole RNA from tumor, nontumor lung or frozen PBMC underwent sequencing. The input for sequencing was PBMCs, taken at surgery. Receptors originate from a female donor with early-stage non-small cell lung cancer.

This clonotype is termed medium-sized. The chain is built from TRBV11-2 and TRBJ2-1, with 8 bases lining up with TRBD1. With 5 bases clipped from V and 6 bases from J, the junction kept 9 bases outside the gene matches. Per germline, CDR1 SGHAT and CDR2 FQNNGV. The CDR3 runs to 15 residues. CDR3 sequence (DNA): TGTGCCAGCAGCCCACAGGGGGGTTTGAGCAATGAGCAGTTCTTC. The encoded protein is CASSPQGGLSNEQFF.

This clonotype has at least ten counts. This rearrangement joins TRBV9 to TRBJ2-5; D ambiguous. The CDR3 has 14 residues. Germline assignment: CDR1 SGDLS and CDR2 YYNGEE. Trimming removed 0 bases at V and 1 base at J, with 7 bases between. The CDR3 is CASSVGPFQETQYF. CDR3 in DNA: TGTGCCAGCAGCGTAGGCCCTTTCCAAGAGACCCAGTACTTC.

This clonotype was observed at least ten times. CDR3 loop: CAWNDRPEAFF. The CDR3 DNA reads TGTGCCTGGAACGACAGACCTGAAGCTTTCTTT. The V gene is TRBV30, the J gene TRBJ1-1; TRBD1 might be the D (5 bases). The CDR3 runs 11 residues. V was trimmed by 4 bases and J by 6 bases, leaving 9 bases between them. Germline V gene sequence: CDR1 GTSNPN, CDR2 SVGIG (reference sequence). Full variable domain (missing parts from reference TRBV30 and TRBJ1-1): SQTIHQWPATLVQPVGSPLSLECTVEGTSNPNLYWYRQAAGRGLQLLFYSVGIGQISSEVPQNLSASRPQDRQFILSSKKLLLSDSGFYLCAWNDRPEAFFGQGTRLTVV.

This clonotype was seen ten or more times. The CDR3 protein is CASSFTGGSGYTF. In DNA, the CDR3 is TGTGCCAGCAGTTTTACAGGGGGCTCTGGCTACACCTTC. This chain joins TRBV2 and TRBJ1-2; 9 nucleotides line up with TRBD1. CDR3 length: 13 amino acids. With 5 bases clipped from V and 7 bases from J, the junction kept 5 bases outside the gene matches. In germline, CDR1 is SNHLY, CDR2 FYNNEI. The full variable domain, with the rest looked up from reference TRBV2 and TRBJ1-2, is EPEVTQTPSHQVTQMGQEVILRCVPISNHLYFYWYRQILGQKVEFLVSFYNNEISEKSEIFDDQFSVERPDGSNFTLKIRSTKLEDSAMYFCASSFTGGSGYTFGSGTRLTVV.

This clonotype was observed many times. This rearrangement joins TRBV15 to TRBJ2-1, with 11 bases that match TRBD2. With V trimmed by 11 bases and J by 5 bases, 5 bases remained unmatched. The CDR3 runs to 13 residues. From germline, CDR1 is LNHNV and CDR2 YYDKDF (reference sequence). The CDR3 DNA reads TGTGCCGCTGGACTAGCGGGCGACAATGAGCAGTTCTTC. Residues: CAAGLAGDNEQFF.

This clonotype was observed at least ten times. The gene calls are TRBV30 and TRBJ1-6; maybe TRBD1 (6 bases). Per germline, CDR1 GTSNPN and CDR2 SVGIG (reference sequence). The CDR3 totals 14 residues. Trimming took off 5 bases at V and 7 bases at J, with 15 bases between the two ends. CDR3 nucleotides: TGTGCCTGGGCGGTGCCGGGACAAAATTCACCCCTCCACTTT. As protein: CAWAVPGQNSPLHF.

The table lists this clonotype with many counts. The chain uses TRBV15 and TRBJ2-1; the match to TRBD2 covers 9 bases. The CDR3 contains 16 residues. Germline CDR1 and CDR2: LNHNV and YYDKDF (reference sequence). J gave up 10 bases and V 1 base, and 11 bases lay outside the gene matches. The CDR3 coding sequence is TGTGCCACCAGCAGAGCCTTAGCGGGAGTTTCGTGGGAGCAGTTCTTC. It yields the protein CATSRALAGVSWEQFF.

Many counts were recorded for this clonotype. The chain is built from TRBV5-1 and TRBJ2-3; TRBD2 agrees at 15 bases. The CDR3 totals 20 residues. Germline values: CDR1 SGHRS, CDR2 YFSETQ. The V gene end was trimmed by 2 bases and the J gene end by 1 base; junction bases not matched to a gene: 11. The CDR3 nucleotides are TGCGCCAGCAGCTTATCCGGACTAGCGGGAGGGGCAATCGGCACAGATACGCAGTATTTT. It is translated as CASSLSGLAGGAIGTDTQYF.

This clonotype showed up many times. The J gene is TRBJ2-7, the V gene TRBV7-9; 11 bases match TRBD2. Losses at the gene ends were 8 bases for V and 6 bases for J; bases not matched to a gene: 9. The germline CDR1 and CDR2 sequences are SEHNR and FQNEAQ (reference sequence). The CDR3 length is 14 residues. The chain's CDR3 is CASGVAGGPSEQYF. DNA of the CDR3: TGTGCCAGCGGAGTAGCGGGAGGGCCGAGCGAGCAGTACTTC.

This clonotype was seen many times. The chain recombines TRBV7-9 with TRBJ1-1; the D gene is possibly TRBD1 (6 bases). The germline V and J ends were trimmed by 7 bases and 7 bases, with 19 bases remaining between them. Germline CDR1 and CDR2: SEHNR and FQNEAQ (reference sequence). This CDR3 contains 14 residues. DNA of the CDR3: TGTGCCAGCACACCACAGGGTTCCCTTGATGAAGCTTTCTTT. Translating gives CASTPQGSLDEAFF.

This clonotype showed up many times. The chain carries TRBV5-1 and TRBJ2-3; 9 positions match TRBD2. The CDR3 extends over 17 amino acids. Germline V gives CDR1 SGHRS, CDR2 YFSETQ. J gave up 4 bases and V 4 bases, and 13 bases lay outside the gene matches. This CDR3 is CASSLPRGGREADTQYF. The DNA of the CDR3 is TGCGCCAGCAGCCTCCCGCGGGGGGGACGAGAGGCAGATACGCAGTATTTT.

On this clonotype itself: This clone may be a read error of a much larger clone one base away. The V and J genes are TRBV2 and TRBJ1-5; D is unclear. Germline V gene lookup returns CDR1 SNHLY and CDR2 FYNNEI. This CDR3 region has 17 residues. In nucleotides, the CDR3 is TGTGCCAGCAGTGAAGGGTTCGCCGGGTATGACAATCAGCCCCGGCATTTT. It translates to CASSEGFAGYDNQPRHF.

There are many counts of this clonotype. The chain has TRBV29-1 and TRBJ2-3; unclear D gene. This CDR3 spans 11 amino acids. V was clipped by 4 bases and J by 6 bases, with 8 bases between them. The germline CDR1 and CDR2 sequences are SQVTM and ANQGSEA. CDR3 bases: TGCAGCGTTGCAACGGCCGATACGCAGTATTTT. It is translated as CSVATADTQYF.

This clonotype was seen repeatedly, ten times or more. The V gene is TRBV12-3 or TRBV12-4, the J gene TRBJ2-7; D may be TRBD1 (6 bases). V was trimmed by 5 bases and J by 4 bases, leaving 9 bases between them. This CDR3 has 12 amino acids. In nucleotides, the CDR3 is TGTGCCAGCAGTCTCGGACAGTACGAGCAGTACTTC. This codes for CASSLGQYEQYF.

The chain uses TRBV5-1 and TRBJ2-1, with a weak D call TRBD2 (5 bases). The CDR3 totals 14 residues. Germline V CDR1 and CDR2: SGHRS, YFSETQ. The V end was cut by 4 bases, the J end by 5 bases, with 13 bases between. The DNA of the CDR3 is TGCGCCAGCAGCACCGGCGGGCGGAACAATGAGCAGTTCTTC. Translation gives CASSTGGRNNEQFF.

This clonotype was counted at least ten times. The chain has TRBV9 and TRBJ2-1; TRBD2 agrees at 10 bases. In germline, CDR1 is SGDLS, CDR2 YYNGEE. There are 15 residues in the CDR3. With 3 bases clipped from V and 5 bases from J, the junction kept 5 bases outside the gene matches. CDR3 nucleotides: TGTGCCAGCAGCGAGCCTAGCGGGGGTAACAATGAGCAGTTCTTC. Translated: CASSEPSGGNNEQFF.

The chain uses TRBV27 and TRBJ2-5; either TRBD1 or TRBD2 may supply D (5 bases each). The CDR3 is 15 amino acids. Germline CDR1 MNHEY, CDR2 SMNVEV (reference sequence). V shed 3 bases and J shed 7 bases, with 18 bases lying between them. The CDR3 protein is CASSFKGPDPGTQYF. The CDR3 nucleotides are TGTGCCAGCAGTTTTAAGGGACCGGACCCTGGGACCCAGTACTTC.

This clonotype was observed a few times. Here the CDR3 DNA reads TGCAGCGGGGAGCGGACTGAAGCTTTCTTT. Amino acids: CSGERTEAFF. The J gene is TRBJ1-1, the V gene TRBV29-1; no clear D gene. The CDR3 loop spans 10 amino acids. Trimming stripped 7 bases from V and 5 bases from J, with 8 bases between. Germline loops: CDR1 SQVTM, CDR2 ANQGSEA. The full variable domain, completed using reference TRBV29-1 and TRBJ1-1, is SAVISQKPSRDICQRGTSLTIQCQVDSQVTMMFWYRQQPGQSLTLIATANQGSEATYESGFVIDKFPISRPNLTFSTLTVSNMSPEDSSIYLCSGERTEAFFGQGTRLTVV.

This clonotype showed up many times. This sequence joins TRBV7-8 and TRBJ2-2; 7 bases match TRBD1. The CDR3 has 15 amino acids. With 4 bases clipped from V and 1 base from J, the junction kept 3 bases outside the gene matches. Per germline, CDR1 SGHVS and CDR2 FQNEAQ. CDR3 coding DNA: TGTGCCAGCAGCTGGGGGACAGTGAACACCGGGGAGCTGTTTTTT. Encoded protein: CASSWGTVNTGELFF.

Ten or more counts support this clonotype. The chain combines TRBV29-1 with TRBJ2-2; maybe TRBD1 (6 bases). In germline, CDR1 is SQVTM, CDR2 ANQGSEA. This CDR3 is built from 14 residues. The V end was cut by 4 bases, the J end by 2 bases, with 11 bases between. The CDR3 DNA reads as TGCAGCGTTGGGGGCAGGGGAAACACCGGGGAGCTGTTTTTT. This codes for CSVGGRGNTGELFF.

In its sample, this clonotype was seen many times. The rearrangement uses TRBV6-5 and TRBJ1-5, with 8 nucleotides matching TRBD1. This CDR3 comprises 18 residues. J gave up 1 base and V 2 bases, and 10 bases lay outside the gene matches. Germline V CDR1 and CDR2: MNHEY, SVGAGI. The CDR3 is CASSYTRPGTGSNQPQHF. The CDR3 DNA reads TGTGCCAGCAGTTACACCAGGCCCGGGACAGGCAGCAATCAGCCCCAGCATTTT.

This clonotype appeared many times. The gene calls are TRBV2 and TRBJ1-4, with 8 bases aligning to TRBD1. V shed 5 bases and J 6 bases; nucleotides not matched to a gene: 5. The germline V gene encodes CDR1 SNHLY and CDR2 FYNNEI. The CDR3 has 14 amino acids. The CDR3 sequence: CASSPNRGDEKLFF. In nucleotides, the CDR3 is TGTGCCAGCAGTCCGAACAGGGGGGATGAAAAACTGTTTTTT.

This clonotype was detected ten times or more. The V and J genes are TRBV2 and TRBJ2-2; tentative D call: TRBD1 (5 bases). Trimming left V 6 bases short and J 7 bases short, with 12 bases between. The CDR3 length is 13 residues. In germline, CDR1 is SNHLY, CDR2 FYNNEI. Here the CDR3 DNA reads TGTGCCAGCAGCCTGACAGTGGGCGGGGAGCTGTTTTTT. Protein product: CASSLTVGGELFF. Together with reference TRBV2 and TRBJ2-2, the CDR3 gives the full variable domain: EPEVTQTPSHQVTQMGQEVILRCVPISNHLYFYWYRQILGQKVEFLVSFYNNEISEKSEIFDDQFSVERPDGSNFTLKIRSTKLEDSAMYFCASSLTVGGELFFGEGSRLTVL.

This clonotype was counted ten times or more. The chain is built from TRBV28 and TRBJ2-7; 7 bases are shared with TRBD2. The CDR3 loop spans 12 amino acids. CDR1 and CDR2 (germline): MDHEN, SYDVKM. The J segment lost 0 bases and the V segment lost 11 bases, leaving 4 bases of the junction unmatched. This CDR3 reads CAWGEGSYEQYF. DNA for the CDR3: TGTGCCTGGGGGGAGGGCTCCTACGAGCAGTACTTC.

This clonotype was seen ten or more times. The genes are TRBV27 and TRBJ1-5; D uncertain. Trimming stripped 3 bases from V and 0 bases from J, with 12 bases between. The CDR3 length is 16 residues. Germline values: CDR1 MNHEY, CDR2 SMNVEV (reference sequence). CDR3 sequence: CASSLLGSLSNQPQHF. DNA of the CDR3: TGTGCCAGCAGTTTGTTAGGGTCTCTTAGCAATCAGCCCCAGCATTTT.

The sample holds many counts of this clonotype. The CDR3, as DNA: TGTGCCAGCAGCACCAGGGGGCCAACTCAAGAGACCCAGTACTTC. This sequence encodes CASSTRGPTQETQYF. The chain employs TRBV7-2 and TRBJ2-5; 8 positions agree with TRBD1. J was trimmed by 2 bases and V by 5 bases; bases with no gene match: 7. Germline CDR1 is SGHTA and CDR2 is FQGNSA. This CDR3 is built from 15 residues.

This clonotype has at least ten counts. The chain carries TRBV23-1 and TRBJ2-7, with TRBD1 matching over 12 bases. TRBV23-1 falls under the ORF class, with uncertain function. This CDR3 contains 15 residues. The V and J ends lost 1 base and 7 bases, in that order; junction bases with no gene match: 5. CDR3 coding DNA: TGCGCCAGCAGTCAATGCGGGGACAGGGGGCTTGAGCAGTACTTC. It is translated as CASSQCGDRGLEQYF.

The J gene is TRBJ2-3, the V gene TRBV7-2, with D perhaps TRBD1 or TRBD2 (5 bases each). Trimming took 3 bases from V and 1 from J, leaving 17 bases between them. CDR1 SGHTA and CDR2 FQGNSA come from the germline V gene. This CDR3 has 17 amino acids. The CDR3, as DNA: TGTGCCAGCAGCTTGGGGCCCGGGGCGGGCCGCACAGATACGCAGTATTTT. Its translation is CASSLGPGAGRTDTQYF.

This clonotype was seen at least ten times. V and J are TRBV7-2 and TRBJ2-2, with 9 bases fitting TRBD2. Germline loops: CDR1 SGHTA, CDR2 FQGNSA. V lost 2 bases and J lost 3; bases outside the gene matches: 7. The CDR3 sequence is 17 residues long. CDR3: CASSLPRASGDTGELFF. Here the CDR3 DNA reads TGTGCCAGCAGCTTACCCAGGGCTAGCGGGGACACCGGGGAGCTGTTTTTT. Filled out from reference TRBV7-2 and TRBJ2-2, the complete variable domain reads GAGVSQSPSNKVTEKGKDVELRCDPISGHTALYWYRQSLGQGLEFLIYFQGNSAPDKSGLPSDRFSAERTGGSVSTLTIQRTQQEDSAVYLCASSLPRASGDTGELFFGEGSRLTVL.

This clonotype has at least ten counts. J is TRBJ1-2 and V is TRBV4-1; D uncertain. CDR3 length: 14 amino acids. Germline V gene sequence: CDR1 MGHRA, CDR2 YSYEKL. Trimming pared 0 bases from V and 10 bases from J, leaving 15 bases between. The CDR3: CASSQDEGNYSYTF. CDR3 coding DNA: TGCGCCAGCAGCCAAGACGAGGGAAACTATTCCTACACCTTC.

This clonotype showed up many times. The V gene is TRBV27, the J gene TRBJ1-3; D might be TRBD1 (5 bases). V was pared by 5 bases and J by 0 bases, with 17 bases between. This CDR3 is 17 amino acids long. CDR1 and CDR2 from the germline V gene are MNHEY and SMNVEV (reference sequence). DNA of the CDR3: TGTGCCAGCAGTCCCTCGGGGCCACAGAGCTCTGGAAACACCATATATTTT. Translated, it gives CASSPSGPQSSGNTIYF.

In its sample, this clonotype was seen many times. One end of the junction varies from germline; a read error may be responsible. This chain connects TRBV7-7 to TRBJ2-1; tentatively, D is TRBD2 (6 bases). The CDR3 totals 13 residues. Germline assignment: CDR1 SSHAT and CDR2 FNYEAQ (reference sequence). The CDR3 DNA reads as TGTGCTAGCAGCACGGACGGGGGCAATGAGCAGTTCTTC. It specifies CASSTDGGNEQFF. Based on the CDR3 plus reference TRBV7-7 and TRBJ2-1, the full variable domain is GAGVSQSPRYKVTKRGQDVTLRCDPISSHATLYWYQQALGQGPEFLTYFNYEAQPDKSGLPSDRFSAERPEGSISTLTIQRTEQRDSAMYRCASSTDGGNEQFFGPGTRLTVL.